A single sample is the source of the 9 T cell receptor beta chains below, sequenced in a study of blood T cells in healthy people across ages. Sample-barcoded 5' priming and a J-beta primer mix drove a second PCR of roughly 6 to 12 cycles. TCRdb reprocessed the 5' RACE reads with MiXCR, giving one entry per CDR3 protein. This table has 1.5 million or so distinct CDR3 sequences, 42% appearing once. The sequenced material came from blood. The receptors derive from a woman aged 18 to 35 in good health.

The chain recombines TRBV28 with TRBJ1-2; no firm D call. The V gene lost 2 bases and the J gene lost 0 bases, with 7 bases spanning the gap. This CDR3 has 14 residues. Germline loops: CDR1 MDHEN, CDR2 SYDVKM. CDR3 nucleotide sequence: TGTGCCAGCAGTTTAAGGAGAGCTAACTATGGCTACACCTTC. It yields the protein CASSLRRANYGYTF.

The rearrangement joins TRBV18 to TRBJ2-3; D may correspond to TRBD1 or TRBD2 (5 bases each). This CDR3 comprises 17 residues. V lost 2 bases, J lost 0 bases, and 15 bases lay in between. Germline CDR1 and CDR2: KGHSH and LQKENI. The CDR3 reads CASSPTTGTTSTDTQYF. The DNA for the CDR3 is TGTGCCAGCTCACCAACTACCGGGACGACTAGCACAGATACGCAGTATTTT. The whole variable domain, filled in from reference TRBV18 and TRBJ2-3, reads NAGVMQNPRHLVRRRGQEARLRCSPMKGHSHVYWYRQLPEEGLKFMVYLQKENIIDESGMPKERFSAEFPKEGPSILRIQQVVRGDSAAYFCASSPTTGTTSTDTQYFGPGTRLTVL.

The DNA for the CDR3 is TGCAGCGTTAGGACAGGGTCCAATCAGCCCCAGCATTTT. Protein product: CSVRTGSNQPQHF. This sequence joins TRBV29-1 and TRBJ1-5; 8 bases align to TRBD1. Germline V CDR1 and CDR2: SQVTM, ANQGSEA. Losses at the gene ends were 5 bases for V and 3 bases for J; bases not matched to a gene: 3. The CDR3 consists of 13 residues.

This clonotype was counted a few times. V gene TRBV6-5 combines with J gene TRBJ2-7; 9 bases match TRBD1. Germline V lookup: CDR1 MNHEY, CDR2 SVGAGI. J lost 4 bases, V lost 7 bases, and 11 bases had no gene match. The CDR3 contains 15 residues. The CDR3 here is CASTGLKDRGYEQYF. Here the CDR3 DNA reads TGTGCCAGCACCGGCCTAAAGGACAGGGGTTACGAGCAGTACTTC.

The chain combines TRBV11-2 with TRBJ2-3; 11 bases agree with TRBD2. Germline CDR1 is SGHAT and CDR2 is FQNNGV. The CDR3 has 17 amino acids. The J segment lost 0 bases and the V segment lost 5 bases, leaving 7 bases of the junction unmatched. CDR3 coding DNA: TGTGCCAGCAGCCCCCGACTAGCGGGAACCAGCACAGATACGCAGTATTTT. Translating gives CASSPRLAGTSTDTQYF.

This chain connects TRBV6-1 to TRBJ2-5, with 14 bases fitting TRBD2. V shed 5 bases, J shed 6 bases, and the junction held 11 bases outside the gene matches. This CDR3 spans 17 amino acids. From germline, CDR1 is MNHNS and CDR2 SASEGT. CDR3 DNA: TGTGCCAGCAGTCCTGGGACTAGCGGGAGAGTGGGGAAGACCCAGTACTTC. Amino acid sequence: CASSPGTSGRVGKTQYF.

This chain links TRBV27 with TRBJ1-4; no reliable D call. Germline V gene lookup returns CDR1 MNHEY and CDR2 SMNVEV (reference sequence). The CDR3 runs 15 residues. The V end lost 8 bases, the J end lost 0 bases, and 13 bases lay between the germline ends. CDR3 bases: TGTGCCAGCTGCGCCTTGGGTGCAACTAATGAAAAACTGTTTTTT. It specifies CASCALGATNEKLFF.

Many counts were recorded for this clonotype. This chain connects TRBV12-3 or TRBV12-4 to TRBJ2-3; possibly TRBD2 for D (5 bases). The CDR3 runs to 14 residues. The V gene lost 8 bases and the J gene lost 1 base, with 13 bases spanning the gap. As DNA, the CDR3 is TGTGCCAGCTCCCCGGGGTCTGGCACAGATACGCAGTATTTT. Its protein product is CASSPGSGTDTQYF.

The chain has TRBV20-1 and TRBJ2-2; D possibly corresponds to TRBD1 (6 bases). Germline V lookup: CDR1 DFQATT, CDR2 SNEGSKA (reference sequence). The V gene lost 7 bases and the J gene lost 2 bases, with 20 bases spanning the gap. The CDR3 extends over 16 amino acids. As DNA, the CDR3 is TGCAGTGTCCTCGCTGGGGGCCAGCCTAACACCGGGGAGCTGTTTTTT. Protein sequence: CSVLAGGQPNTGELFF.